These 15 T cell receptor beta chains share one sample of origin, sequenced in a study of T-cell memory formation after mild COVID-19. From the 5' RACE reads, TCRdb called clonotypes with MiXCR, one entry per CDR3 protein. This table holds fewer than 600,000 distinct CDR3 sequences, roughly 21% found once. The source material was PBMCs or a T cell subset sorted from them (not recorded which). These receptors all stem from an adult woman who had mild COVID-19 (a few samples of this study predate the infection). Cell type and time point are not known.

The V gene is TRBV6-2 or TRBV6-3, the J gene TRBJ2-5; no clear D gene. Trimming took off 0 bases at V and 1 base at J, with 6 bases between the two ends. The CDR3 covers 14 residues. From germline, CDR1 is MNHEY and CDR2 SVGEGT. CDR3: CASSYSWVQETQYF. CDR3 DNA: TGTGCCAGCAGTTACTCGTGGGTCCAAGAGACCCAGTACTTC.

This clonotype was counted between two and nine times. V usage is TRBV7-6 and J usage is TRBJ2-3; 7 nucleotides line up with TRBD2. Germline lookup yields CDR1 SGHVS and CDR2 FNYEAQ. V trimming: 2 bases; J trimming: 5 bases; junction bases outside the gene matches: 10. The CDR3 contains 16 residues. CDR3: CASSLRLAGGGDTQYF. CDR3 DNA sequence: TGTGCCAGCAGCTTAAGGTTAGCGGGTGGCGGAGATACGCAGTATTTT.

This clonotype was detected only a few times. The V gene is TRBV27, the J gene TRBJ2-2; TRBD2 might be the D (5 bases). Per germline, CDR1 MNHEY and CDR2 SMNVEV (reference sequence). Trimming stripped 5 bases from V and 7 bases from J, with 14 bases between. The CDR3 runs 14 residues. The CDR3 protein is CASSLSGWGGELFF. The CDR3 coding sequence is TGTGCCAGCAGTCTCTCGGGGTGGGGCGGGGAGCTGTTTTTT.

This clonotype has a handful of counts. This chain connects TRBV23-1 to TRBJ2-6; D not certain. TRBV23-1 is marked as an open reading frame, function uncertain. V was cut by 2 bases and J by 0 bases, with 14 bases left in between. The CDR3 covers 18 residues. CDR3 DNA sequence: TGCGCCAGCAGTCAAGAGGCCAAAAAGAACTCTGGGGCCAACGTCCTGACTTTC. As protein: CASSQEAKKNSGANVLTF.

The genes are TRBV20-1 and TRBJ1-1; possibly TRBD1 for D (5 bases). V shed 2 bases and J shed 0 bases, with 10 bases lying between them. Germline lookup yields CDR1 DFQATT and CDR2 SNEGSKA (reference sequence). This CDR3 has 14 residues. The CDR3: CSARMAGLNTEAFF. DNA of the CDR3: TGCAGTGCTAGAATGGCAGGGCTGAACACTGAAGCTTTCTTT.

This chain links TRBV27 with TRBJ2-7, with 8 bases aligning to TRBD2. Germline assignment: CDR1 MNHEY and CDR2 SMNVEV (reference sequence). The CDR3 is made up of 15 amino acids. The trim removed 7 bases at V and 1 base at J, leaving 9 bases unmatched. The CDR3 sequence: CASKMGRGGSYEQYF. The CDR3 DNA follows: TGTGCCAGCAAGATGGGCCGGGGGGGTTCCTACGAGCAGTACTTC.

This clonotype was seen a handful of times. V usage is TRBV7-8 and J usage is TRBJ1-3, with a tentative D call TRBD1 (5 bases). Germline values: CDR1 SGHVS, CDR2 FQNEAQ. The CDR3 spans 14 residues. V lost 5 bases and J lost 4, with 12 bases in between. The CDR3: CASSPGKPGNTIYF. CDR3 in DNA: TGTGCCAGCAGCCCAGGGAAGCCAGGAAACACCATATATTTT.

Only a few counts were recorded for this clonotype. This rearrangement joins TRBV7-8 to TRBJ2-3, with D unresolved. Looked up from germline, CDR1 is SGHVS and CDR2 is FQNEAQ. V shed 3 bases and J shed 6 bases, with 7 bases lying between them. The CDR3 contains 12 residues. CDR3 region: CASSFFLDTQYF. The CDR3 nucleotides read TGTGCCAGCAGCTTTTTTCTCGATACGCAGTATTTT.

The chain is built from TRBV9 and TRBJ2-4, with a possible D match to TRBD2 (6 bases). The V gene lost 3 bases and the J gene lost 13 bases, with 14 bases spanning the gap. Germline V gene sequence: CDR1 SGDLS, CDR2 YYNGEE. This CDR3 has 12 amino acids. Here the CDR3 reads CASSAEGTEQYF. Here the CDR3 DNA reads TGTGCCAGCAGCGCCGAAGGGACTGAGCAGTACTTC.

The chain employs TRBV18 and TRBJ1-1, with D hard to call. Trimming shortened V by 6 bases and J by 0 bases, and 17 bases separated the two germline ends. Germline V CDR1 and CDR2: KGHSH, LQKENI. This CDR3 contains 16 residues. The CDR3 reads CASSPRYETMNTEAFF. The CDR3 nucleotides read TGTGCCAGCTCCCCCCGGTATGAGACGATGAACACTGAAGCTTTCTTT. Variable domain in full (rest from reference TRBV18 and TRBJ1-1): NAGVMQNPRHLVRRRGQEARLRCSPMKGHSHVYWYRQLPEEGLKFMVYLQKENIIDESGMPKERFSAEFPKEGPSILRIQQVVRGDSAAYFCASSPRYETMNTEAFFGQGTRLTVV.

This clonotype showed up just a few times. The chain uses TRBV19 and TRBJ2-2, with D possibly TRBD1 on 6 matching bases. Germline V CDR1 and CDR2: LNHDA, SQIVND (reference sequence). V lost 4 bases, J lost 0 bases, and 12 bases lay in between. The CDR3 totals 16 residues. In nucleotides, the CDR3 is TGTGCCAGTAGTAGATCGAGGACAGCGAACACCGGGGAGCTGTTTTTT. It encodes CASSRSRTANTGELFF. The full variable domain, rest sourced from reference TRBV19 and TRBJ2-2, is DGGITQSPKYLFRKEGQNVTLSCEQNLNHDAMYWYRQDPGQGLRLIYYSQIVNDFQKGDIAEGYSVSREKKESFPLTVTSAQKNPTAFYLCASSRSRTANTGELFFGEGSRLTVL.

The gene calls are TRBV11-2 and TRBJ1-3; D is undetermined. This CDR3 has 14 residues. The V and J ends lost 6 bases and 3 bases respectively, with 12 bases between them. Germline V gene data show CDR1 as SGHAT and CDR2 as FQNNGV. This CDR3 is CASRREASGNTIYF. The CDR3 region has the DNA TGTGCCAGCAGAAGGGAGGCGAGTGGAAACACCATATATTTT. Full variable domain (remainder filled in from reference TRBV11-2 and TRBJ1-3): EAGVAQSPRYKIIEKRQSVAFWCNPISGHATLYWYQQILGQGPKLLIQFQNNGVVDDSQLPKDRFSAERLKGVDSTLKIQPAKLEDSAVYLCASRREASGNTIYFGEGSWLTVV.

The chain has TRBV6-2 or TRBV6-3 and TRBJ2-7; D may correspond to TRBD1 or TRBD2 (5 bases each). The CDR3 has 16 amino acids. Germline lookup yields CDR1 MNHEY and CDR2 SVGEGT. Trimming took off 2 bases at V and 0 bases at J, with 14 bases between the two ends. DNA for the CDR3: TGTGCCAGCAGTTACGAAGCCCGAGGGGCCTCCTACGAGCAGTACTTC. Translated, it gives CASSYEARGASYEQYF.

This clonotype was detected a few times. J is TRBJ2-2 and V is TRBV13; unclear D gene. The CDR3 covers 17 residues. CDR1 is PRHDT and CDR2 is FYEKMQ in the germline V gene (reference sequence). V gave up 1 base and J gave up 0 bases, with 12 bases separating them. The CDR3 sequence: CASSLAAWATNTGELFF. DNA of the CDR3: TGTGCCAGCAGCTTAGCCGCTTGGGCCACGAACACCGGGGAGCTGTTTTTT.

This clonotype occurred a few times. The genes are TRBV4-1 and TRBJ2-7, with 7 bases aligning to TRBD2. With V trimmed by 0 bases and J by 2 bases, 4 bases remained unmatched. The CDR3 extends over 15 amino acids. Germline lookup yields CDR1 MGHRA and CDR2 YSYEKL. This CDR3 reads CASSQDKGTTYEQYF. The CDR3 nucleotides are TGCGCCAGCAGCCAAGACAAGGGGACTACCTACGAGCAGTACTTC.